This T cell receptor (beta chain) was documented in a study of blood T cell repertoires in COVID-19. In the source study's methods: Using reference gene primer amplification, nucleated cell counts were estimated. Produced via immunoSEQ multiplex PCR; TCRdb's table is partial and in-frame only. The V and J calls and clone size are taken from that table; D and trimming were inferred from the DNA. The profile shows around 100,000 clones, 85% of them singletons. V lost 6 bases and J lost 3, with 8 bases in between. CDR1 is MDHEN and CDR2 is SYDVKM in the germline V gene. The CDR3 spans 12 residues. This rearrangement joins TRBV28 to TRBJ1-1; TRBD1 might be the D (5 bases). Sequencing used peripheral blood. This TCR derives from a human donor in a cohort sampled during active COVID-19. The CDR3 sequence is CASRTGYTEAFF. CDR3 nucleotide sequence: TGTGCCAGCAGAACAGGTTACACTGAAGCTTTCTTT.